This TCR beta chain was found in a study of shared clonotypes between healthy human individuals. Study background: Aged 18 to 49, the donors were a couple of women and a few men.

Profiled with immunoSEQ multiplex PCR; TCRdb holds only in-frame clones, not every one. In the table there are some 1,900,000 clones, 85% to 95% of which are singletons. In germline, CDR1 is SEHNR, CDR2 FQNEAQ (reference sequence). V was pared by 5 bases and J by 0 bases, with 13 bases between. This CDR3 is built from 15 residues. CD8 cells regarded as naive lacked CD45RO, were positively chosen for CCR7, and omitted terminally differentiated effector memory CD45RA+ cells. The receptor's source is a man younger than 35 in good health. This chain links TRBV7-9 with TRBJ2-5, with D perhaps matching TRBD1 or TRBD2 (5 bases each). Sequencing used naive CD8+ T cells sorted from blood. CDR3 DNA: TGTGCCAGCAGCGCCAGGGACGGGTACCAAGAGACCCAGTACTTC. Translation gives CASSARDGYQETQYF.